The clone carrying this T cell receptor beta chain has a count of ten or more. Germline lookup yields CDR1 SGHTA and CDR2 FQGTGA. The CDR3 has 13 amino acids. The V and J ends lost 5 bases and 4 bases, in that order; junction bases with no gene match: 1. This sample is part of a study of Graves' ophthalmopathy and Graves' hyperthyroidism. Amplification targeted the TCR beta CDR3 regions, with RNA transcripts as the source material. The first round was an RT-PCR with HTBI primers, and the second round was a multiplex PCR. TCRdb reprocessed the multiplex PCR reads via MiXCR and lists one record per CDR3 protein. The sample lists under 800,000 distinct CDR3 sequences, roughly 20% occurring once.

The TCR was taken from a woman between 18 and 30 years old with stable Graves' hyperthyroidism. Some clones in this sample may be carry-over from other donors' samples. The sample consisted of peripheral blood. The rearrangement joins TRBV7-3 to TRBJ1-2; 10 bases are shared with TRBD1. CDR3 in amino acids: CASSRTGGYGYTF. As DNA, the CDR3 is TGTGCCAGCAGCAGGACAGGGGGCTATGGCTACACCTTC. The full variable domain, completed using reference TRBV7-3 and TRBJ1-2, is GAGVSQTPSNKVTEKGKYVELRCDPISGHTALYWYRQSLGQGPEFLIYFQGTGAADDSGLPNDRFFAVRPEGSVSTLKIQRTERGDSAVYLCASSRTGGYGYTFGSGTRLTVV.